The 24 T cell receptor beta chains given below trace back to one sample, sequenced in a study of CD8 T cells in Susac syndrome. An input of about 0.45 to 1 ug of RNA was subjected to reverse transcription using random hexamers. TCRdb re-derived calls from the immunoSEQ multiplex PCR reads in MiXCR, one entry per CDR3 protein. Here the sample spans 200,000 to 250,000 distinct CDR3 sequences, over 90% being singletons. Sequencing was performed on CD4+ T cells from PBMCs. Receptors originate from a human donor with multiple sclerosis.

The rearrangement links TRBV29-1 to TRBJ2-5, with D perhaps TRBD2 (5 bases). CDR1 SQVTM and CDR2 ANQGSEA come from the germline V gene. Trimming stripped 3 bases from V and 2 bases from J, with 13 bases between. The CDR3 has 14 residues. This chain's CDR3 is CSVERAEQQETQYF. The CDR3 region has the DNA TGCAGCGTTGAGCGGGCTGAGCAGCAAGAGACCCAGTACTTC.

This clonotype came up once. This chain joins TRBV29-1 and TRBJ1-1, with D tentatively TRBD1 (5 bases). This CDR3 has 13 amino acids. CDR1 and CDR2 (germline): SQVTM, ANQGSEA. Between the trimmed V and J ends, which lost 4 bases and 2 bases, there was a span of 11 bases. CDR3 bases: TGCAGCGTTGTTCGAACAGGAAACACTGAAGCTTTCTTT. This sequence encodes CSVVRTGNTEAFF.

The chain couples TRBV10-3 to TRBJ2-7; D gene ambiguous. Trimming pared 6 bases from V and 5 bases from J, leaving 14 bases between. The CDR3 consists of 13 residues. Germline V gene data show CDR1 as ENHRY and CDR2 as SYGVKD. The CDR3 loop is CAIRLPSGHEQYF. CDR3 nucleotides: TGTGCCATCAGGCTCCCGTCGGGTCACGAGCAGTACTTC.

V gene TRBV30 combines with J gene TRBJ2-5; no firm D call. CDR3 length: 14 residues. Trimming took off 5 bases at V and 0 bases at J, with 13 bases between the two ends. Germline assignment: CDR1 GTSNPN and CDR2 SVGIG (reference sequence). CDR3 in DNA: TGTGCCTGGGAGAAGGTCACCGACCAAGAGACCCAGTACTTC. Translation: CAWEKVTDQETQYF.

The genes are TRBV7-9 and TRBJ2-7, with D possibly matching TRBD1 (6 bases). V was shortened by 5 bases and J by 3 bases, with 14 bases between the two germline ends. This CDR3 is built from 14 residues. The germline CDR1 and CDR2 sequences are SEHNR and FQNEAQ (reference sequence). CDR3 in amino acids: CASSPGTPLYEQYF. The CDR3 nucleotides read TGTGCCAGCAGCCCGGGGACACCCCTCTACGAGCAGTACTTC.

The chain employs TRBV12-3 or TRBV12-4 and TRBJ2-4; no definite D call. CDR3 length: 12 amino acids. V lost 3 bases and J lost 9, with 9 bases in between. This CDR3 reads CASSFVPGIQYF. The CDR3 nucleotides are TGTGCCAGCAGTTTTGTACCAGGCATTCAGTACTTC.

The chain joins TRBV5-1 to TRBJ2-3; maybe TRBD2 (6 bases). The CDR3 covers 17 residues. CDR1 is SGHRS and CDR2 is YFSETQ in the germline V gene. V gave up 0 bases and J gave up 0 bases, with 14 bases separating them. The CDR3 bases are TGCGCCAGCAGCTTGGCGGGTAGCGGACCTAGCACAGATACGCAGTATTTT. This sequence encodes CASSLAGSGPSTDTQYF.

J is TRBJ2-1 and V is TRBV5-1; a possible D gene is TRBD2 (6 bases). V lost 6 bases, J lost 9 bases, and 19 bases lay in between. Germline CDR1 SGHRS, CDR2 YFSETQ. This CDR3 comprises 14 residues. This CDR3 is CASTTDYPTGEQFF. The CDR3 coding sequence is TGCGCCAGCACCACGGACTACCCTACGGGTGAGCAGTTCTTC. Looking up the rest from reference TRBV5-1 and TRBJ2-1 gives the full variable domain: KAGVTQTPRYLIKTRGQQVTLSCSPISGHRSVSWYQQTPGQGLQFLFEYFSETQRNKGNFPGRFSGRQFSNSRSEMNVSTLELGDSALYLCASTTDYPTGEQFFGPGTRLTVL.

V usage is TRBV29-1 and J usage is TRBJ2-2, with TRBD2 matching over 7 bases. Per germline, CDR1 SQVTM and CDR2 ANQGSEA. Unmatched junction bases numbered 9, after V lost 7 bases and J lost 7 bases. CDR3 length: 13 residues. CDR3 sequence reads: CSAGGASSGELFF. DNA for the CDR3: TGCAGCGCGGGGGGAGCAAGCAGCGGGGAGCTGTTTTTT.

V usage is TRBV5-1 and J usage is TRBJ2-1; 7 bases line up with TRBD1. This CDR3 is 15 amino acids long. Germline V gene lookup returns CDR1 SGHRS and CDR2 YFSETQ. The junction had 12 bases not matched to a gene; V was cut back by 5 bases and J by 7 bases. Written as DNA, the CDR3 is TGCGCCAGCAGGGCACAGGGGAATCATCAGAATGAGCAGTTCTTC. Encoded protein: CASRAQGNHQNEQFF.

This chain uses TRBV27 with TRBJ2-7; 7 bases are a match to TRBD1. The germline V gene has CDR1 MNHEY and CDR2 SMNVEV (reference sequence). The CDR3 runs 14 residues. V gave up 4 bases and J gave up 1 base; unmatched junction bases: 4. CDR3 nucleotide sequence: TGTGCCAGCAGTTCGCGACAGGGTTCCTACGAGCAGTACTTC. Amino acids: CASSSRQGSYEQYF.

V is TRBV24-1 and J is TRBJ1-2; no clear D. Germline CDR1 and CDR2: KGHDR and SFDVKD. The V and J ends lost 7 bases and 4 bases respectively, with 12 bases between them. CDR3 size: 13 residues. The CDR3, as DNA: TGTGCCACCAGGCGGCCGCGGCGCTATGGCTACACCTTC. It codes for CATRRPRRYGYTF.

The rearrangement links TRBV6-1 to TRBJ2-7; a weak D match, TRBD1 (5 bases). This CDR3 has 14 residues. Germline CDR1 and CDR2: MNHNS and SASEGT. V shed 2 bases and J shed 7 bases, with 15 bases lying between them. This chain's CDR3 is CASSEPQGLGEQYV. The CDR3 coding sequence is TGTGCCAGCAGTGAACCCCAGGGATTGGGAGAGCAGTACGTC.

J is TRBJ2-1 and V is TRBV11-1, with a weak D call TRBD2 (6 bases). V was trimmed by 7 bases and J by 5 bases, leaving 15 bases between them. There are 14 residues in the CDR3. Germline loops: CDR1 SGHAT, CDR2 FQDESV (reference sequence). The CDR3 loop is CASTRRGLNNEQFF. The DNA for the CDR3 is TGTGCCAGCACAAGACGGGGGTTAAACAATGAGCAGTTCTTC.

The V and J genes are TRBV5-4 and TRBJ1-2; D call uncertain. There are 12 residues in the CDR3. The V gene lost 2 bases and the J gene lost 1 base, with 3 bases spanning the gap. The V gene's germline CDR1 is SGHNT and CDR2 YYREEE (reference sequence). The CDR3 sequence: CASSFDNYGYTF. CDR3 nucleotide sequence: TGTGCCAGCAGCTTCGATAACTATGGCTACACCTTC.

This clonotype was seen a handful of times. The chain recombines TRBV7-8 with TRBJ1-4; tentatively, D is TRBD1 (6 bases). Germline assignment: CDR1 SGHVS and CDR2 FQNEAQ. The length of the CDR3 is 13 residues. V lost 6 bases, J lost 8 bases, and 13 bases lay in between. CDR3 protein: CASRRAGDEKLFF. The CDR3 DNA is TGTGCCAGCAGGAGGGCAGGGGACGAAAAACTGTTTTTT.

The chain recombines TRBV6-6 with TRBJ2-7, with D perhaps TRBD1 (6 bases). V lost 7 bases, J lost 1 base, and 14 bases lay in between. Germline V gene lookup returns CDR1 MNHNY and CDR2 SVGAGI (reference sequence). The CDR3 sequence is 14 residues long. The CDR3 region has the DNA TGTGCCAGCAATCACAGGGAAGGGTCCTACGAGCAGTACGTC. Protein: CASNHREGSYEQYV.

The chain couples TRBV7-8 to TRBJ2-5; D is undetermined. Germline loops: CDR1 SGHVS, CDR2 FQNEAQ. CDR3 size: 11 residues. V was pared by 4 bases and J by 6 bases, with 6 bases between. CDR3 coding DNA: TGTGCCAGCAGCTACACTCAGACCCAGTACTTC. Its protein product is CASSYTQTQYF. The complete variable domain, with remaining parts taken from reference TRBV7-8 and TRBJ2-5, reads GAGVSQSPRYKVAKRGQDVALRCDPISGHVSLFWYQQALGQGPEFLTYFQNEAQLDKSGLPSDRFFAERPEGSVSTLKIQRTQQEDSAVYLCASSYTQTQYFGPGTRLLVL.

This clonotype was seen once. The chain couples TRBV4-2 to TRBJ1-5, with a possible D match to TRBD1 (6 bases). The V end lost 2 bases, the J end lost 4 bases, and 15 bases lay between the germline ends. This CDR3 has 16 amino acids. CDR1 is LGHNA, CDR2 YNFKEQ, per germline. CDR3 coding DNA: TGTGCCAGCAGCCAACGTTATGACAGGTCGAATCAGCCCCAGCATTTT. The encoded protein is CASSQRYDRSNQPQHF.

The chain is built from TRBV19 and TRBJ1-5, with 9 nucleotides matching TRBD1. The CDR3 length is 14 residues. Germline CDR1 is LNHDA and CDR2 is SQIVND (reference sequence). V lost 7 bases and J lost 2; bases outside the gene matches: 3. The CDR3 spells CASTWTGGNQPQHF. The CDR3 nucleotides read TGTGCCAGTACTTGGACAGGGGGCAATCAGCCCCAGCATTTT.

The genes are TRBV20-1 and TRBJ2-7; D remains unclear. The V gene lost 5 bases and the J gene lost 6 bases, with 11 bases spanning the gap. The CDR3 has 11 amino acids. The germline V gene has CDR1 DFQATT and CDR2 SNEGSKA (reference sequence). The CDR3 DNA sequence: TGCAGTGCTCCAGATGGCCCCGAGCAGTACTTC. This encodes CSAPDGPEQYF.

The rearrangement joins TRBV15 to TRBJ1-1; unclear D gene. The V gene's germline CDR1 is LNHNV and CDR2 YYDKDF (reference sequence). Trimming stripped 5 bases from V and 5 bases from J, with 12 bases between. This CDR3 has 13 residues. CDR3 protein: CATSARSRTEAFF. CDR3 nucleotide sequence: TGTGCCACCAGCGCCCGATCGAGGACTGAAGCTTTCTTT. Combining the CDR3 with reference TRBV15 and TRBJ1-1 gives the whole variable domain DAMVIQNPRYQVTQFGKPVTLSCSQTLNHNVMYWYQQKSSQAPKLLFHYYDKDFNNEADTPDNFQSRRPNTSFCFLDIRSPGLGDTAMYLCATSARSRTEAFFGQGTRLTVV.

Written as DNA, the CDR3 is TGTGCCAGCAGCTTACTTGCGGAGGACGGCTACACCTTC. The encoded protein is CASSLLAEDGYTF. The gene calls are TRBV7-9 and TRBJ1-2; D is ambiguous. Trimming removed 2 bases from V and 8 bases from J, with 12 bases in between. Germline V gives CDR1 SEHNR, CDR2 FQNEAQ (reference sequence). CDR3 length: 13 residues.

This chain uses TRBV7-9 with TRBJ2-3; D gene uncertain. The CDR3 extends over 15 amino acids. Germline V gene data show CDR1 as SEHNR and CDR2 as FQNEAQ (reference sequence). Trimming shortened V by 4 bases and J by 2 bases, and 13 bases separated the two germline ends. The CDR3 region is CASSSGPRYTDTQYF. In DNA, the CDR3 is TGTGCCAGCAGCTCCGGGCCACGCTACACAGATACGCAGTATTTT.